This T cell receptor (beta chain) came from a study of CD8+ T cells in alopecia areata. As for the study in general: Treated patients were given 5 to 10 mg oral tofacitinib twice daily.

CDR1 and CDR2 from the germline V gene are SQVTM and ANQGSEA. The CDR3 has 13 amino acids. Trimming took 7 bases from V and 3 from J, leaving 15 bases between them. Study-level results: In scalp samples, resident alphabeta T cells of normal skin are also sequenced.

Those with alopecia areata gave lesional scalp punch biopsies and peripheral blood. A word on this clone: No antigen is known for it.

Sequencing relied on a cDNA template that was reverse transcribed from extracted RNA. Libraries were prepared by immunoSEQ multiplex PCR; TCRdb keeps only in-frame clonotypes and omits some of them. The sample holds 200,000 to 250,000 clones, about 53% seen once. The specimen comprised CD4+ T cells sorted from blood, sampled at week 0. The TCR originated in a human donor with alopecia areata. V is TRBV29-1 and J is TRBJ1-1; D is possibly TRBD1 (6 bases). CDR3 nucleotides: TGCAGCGCCTCGGACAGCCATTACACTGAAGCTTTCTTT. Protein: CSASDSHYTEAFF.